This T cell receptor (beta chain) was sequenced during a study of T cell changes during pregnancy in multiple sclerosis. The V gene end was trimmed by 0 bases and the J gene end by 5 bases; junction bases not matched to a gene: 8. Germline V gene lookup returns CDR1 SGHRS and CDR2 YFSETQ. The length of the CDR3 is 15 residues. The assay was immunoSEQ multiplex PCR, and TCRdb's table has in-frame clones only and misses some. The profile shows about 56,000 clones, 80% to 95% of them singletons. The V gene is TRBV5-1, the J gene TRBJ2-7, with TRBD1 identical over 7 bases. The sequencing used CD4+ T cells from peripheral blood mononuclear cells, collected in the third trimester of pregnancy. This clonotype was sampled from a female donor with multiple sclerosis, enrolled in a pregnancy study. CDR3 sequence: CASSLEGTAWNEQYF. The CDR3 DNA reads TGCGCCAGCAGCTTGGAAGGGACAGCCTGGAACGAGCAGTACTTC.